The 7 T cell receptor beta chains listed next were all sequenced from one sample in a study of T and B cells in COVID-19 patients. Each TRB amplification used roughly 220-550 ng of genomic DNA from blood. TRB rearrangements were amplified by multiplex PCR with BIOMED2 TRB-A/B primers. TCRdb analysed the multiplex PCR reads with MiXCR anew, one entry per CDR3 protein. The sample has more than 7,500 distinct CDR3 sequences, less than 35% seen once. Sequencing was done on a sample of blood. These receptors originate from a human donor with active COVID-19.

A word on this clonotype: A read error may account for a junction end that differs from germline. The chain couples TRBV7-2 to TRBJ2-6; the match to TRBD1 covers 11 bases. Germline CDR1 is SGHTA and CDR2 is FQGNSA. This CDR3 region has 21 residues. Here the CDR3 DNA reads TGTGCCAGCAGCCGGCTAGGGACAGGGGGAAGTACCGGGGAGGAGGCCAGCGTCCTGACTTTC. Protein sequence: CASSRLGTGGSTGEEASVLTF.

This clonotype was observed a handful of times. The V gene is TRBV6-5, the J gene TRBJ1-5; TRBD1 is a possible D gene (5 bases). CDR1 is MNHEY and CDR2 is SVGAGI in the germline V gene. The CDR3 length is 15 residues. Trimming left V 4 bases short and J 9 bases short, with 19 bases between. CDR3 region: CASSSKARVGAPQHF. In DNA form, the CDR3 reads TGTGCCAGCAGTTCAAAGGCCAGGGTGGGAGCGCCCCAGCATTTT.

The chain recombines TRBV19 with TRBJ2-5; 8 bases match TRBD2. V trimming: 3 bases; J trimming: 2 bases; junction bases outside the gene matches: 5. This CDR3 spans 15 amino acids. Germline V gene sequence: CDR1 LNHDA, CDR2 SQIVND (reference sequence). This chain's CDR3 is CASSIIGGGQETQYF. The CDR3, as DNA: TGTGCCAGTAGTATTATCGGGGGGGGACAAGAGACCCAGTACTTC. Full variable domain (outside the CDR3, taken from reference TRBV19 and TRBJ2-5): DGGITQSPKYLFRKEGQNVTLSCEQNLNHDAMYWYRQDPGQGLRLIYYSQIVNDFQKGDIAEGYSVSREKKESFPLTVTSAQKNPTAFYLCASSIIGGGQETQYFGPGTRLLVL.

In its sample, this clonotype was seen a few times. This sequence joins TRBV7-2 and TRBJ2-2; 12 bases fit TRBD2. The CDR3 is 16 residues long. V shed 5 bases, J shed 4 bases, and the junction held 5 bases outside the gene matches. Germline V gene sequence: CDR1 SGHTA, CDR2 FQGNSA. The CDR3 DNA follows: TGTGCCAGCAGCCCATCTAGCGGGGGGGTCACCGGGGAGCTGTTTTTT. This encodes CASSPSSGGVTGELFF.

By share of the sample, this clonotype is medium-sized. This chain uses TRBV6-5 with TRBJ2-1; a possible D gene is TRBD1 (5 bases). CDR1 and CDR2 from the germline V gene are MNHEY and SVGAGI. The CDR3 runs 14 residues. V gave up 3 bases and J gave up 4 bases, with 10 bases separating them. CDR3 DNA sequence: TGTGCCAGCAGTTATGAAGCAGGGTACAATGAGCAGTTCTTC. Protein: CASSYEAGYNEQFF.

This clonotype has just one count. A read error may explain this, as a much larger clone is one base away. The chain carries TRBV19 and TRBJ2-1, with 7 positions matching TRBD2. Germline trimming cut 3 bases from V and 14 bases from J; bases unmatched to any gene: 13. This CDR3 spans 14 amino acids. CDR1 is LNHDA, CDR2 SQIVND, per germline (reference sequence). The CDR3 protein is CASSILGTIREKFF. The CDR3 DNA is TGTGCCAGTAGTATTTTAGGGACTATACGCGAGAAGTTCTTC.

The rearrangement uses TRBV19 and TRBJ1-1, with 8 nucleotides matching TRBD1. V lost 5 bases and J lost 2; bases outside the gene matches: 7. The CDR3 totals 15 residues. The V gene's germline CDR1 is LNHDA and CDR2 SQIVND (reference sequence). CDR3 DNA sequence: TGTGCCAGTAGTGCCCAGACAGGGGCAAACACTGAAGCTTTCTTT. Amino acid sequence: CASSAQTGANTEAFF.